The 2 T cell receptor beta chains in this list originate from one sample, sequenced in a study of cytomegalovirus exposure and HLA in healthy donors. The primer mix had 60 Vbeta and 13 Jbeta primers. Repertoires were generated with immunoSEQ multiplex PCR, while TCRdb's copy carries only in-frame clones and drops some. The table records more than 45,000 clones, about 80% of them present only once. Sample: PBMCs. These receptor sequences come from a man aged 45-65 years in good health and CMV-seronegative.

This rearrangement joins TRBV10-2 to TRBJ2-1, with D possibly being TRBD2 (7 bases). Per the germline V gene, CDR1 is WSHSY and CDR2 is SAAADI. The germline V and J ends were trimmed by 6 bases and 4 bases, with 10 bases remaining between them. The CDR3 contains 13 residues. The CDR3 DNA reads as TGCGCCAGCAGAGGGGGGGGATACAATGAGCAGTTCTTC. It codes for CASRGGGYNEQFF.

This clone was counted between two and nine times. The V gene is TRBV27, the J gene TRBJ2-2; D is unresolved. Germline loops: CDR1 MNHEY, CDR2 SMNVEV (reference sequence). Trimming took off 4 bases at V and 1 base at J, with 7 bases between the two ends. CDR3 length: 14 residues. For the CDR3, the DNA is TGTGCCAGCAGTTCCTTCGGGAACACCGGGGAGCTGTTTTTT. This translates into CASSSFGNTGELFF.